This T cell receptor beta chain was captured by sequencing in a study of graft-versus-host responses after intestinal transplantation. On the study more broadly: Each patient got anti-thymocyte globulin induction, then tacrolimus and steroids for around three years.

This clone was observed once. Antigen: not known. TCRdb's table, derived via immunoSEQ multiplex PCR, lists solely in-frame clones and lacks some. In the table there are tens of thousands of clones, over 80% of which are singletons. This sample comprised unstimulated CD8+ T cells sorted from spleen or lymph node cells, obtained before intestinal transplant. This clonotype was obtained from a human donor who received an intestinal transplant.

CDR3 protein: CASSLVEGTKNIQYF. In DNA form, the CDR3 reads TGTGCCAGCAGCTTGGTAGAGGGGACCAAAAACATTCAGTACTTC. The V and J genes are TRBV5-6 and TRBJ2-4; the D gene could be TRBD1 or TRBD2 (5 bases each). This CDR3 comprises 15 residues. Trimming removed 0 bases from V and 2 bases from J, with 9 bases in between. Germline V gene sequence: CDR1 SGHDT, CDR2 YYEEEE.